The rows below give T cell receptor beta chains drawn from one sample of a study of shared clonotypes between healthy human individuals. Using immunoSEQ multiplex PCR, the repertoire was profiled, and TCRdb retains in-frame clones only, with some absent. This table has hundreds of thousands of clones, almost 97% appearing once. The sample was naive CD4+ T cells sorted from blood. The receptor set was obtained from a woman aged 25 to 39 in good health. Both conserved end residues are part of each CDR3. The D gene is left open where the match is weak. Not all rows give a size; the values are once, few, many and, for expanded clones, a class.

TGCGCCAGCAGCCCGCGGACTAGCGGGAGCTACGAGCAGTACTTC | CASSPRTSGSYEQYF | TRBJ2-7 | TRBD2 | NA | TRBV5-1
TGTGCCAGCAGCAAAAGTAATGAGCAGTTCTTC | CASSKSNEQFF | TRBJ2-1 | NA | NA | TRBV7-9
TGTGCCAGCAGCCTGACAGGGGCTAGGACTGAAGCTTTCTTT | CASSLTGARTEAFF | TRBJ1-1 | TRBD1 | NA | TRBV28
TGTGCCAGCAGTTACTCGCTGGGGCCCCAGCATTTT | CASSYSLGPQHF | TRBJ1-5 | NA | NA | TRBV6-5
TGCGCCAGCAGCTCGACAGGGGGCCTATCGTTCTACGAGCAGTACTTC | CASSSTGGLSFYEQYF | TRBJ2-7 | TRBD1 | NA | TRBV5-1
TGTGCCAGCAGTGAAAGTAGCGGGACCCTCACCGGGGAGCTGTTTTTT | CASSESSGTLTGELFF | TRBJ2-2 | TRBD2 | NA | TRBV25-1
TGTGCCAGTAGTATCGGTCTTTTCTCTGGAAACACCATATATTTT | CASSIGLFSGNTIYF | TRBJ1-3 | NA | NA | TRBV19
TGCGCCAGCAGCTTATCTAGCGGTAACACCGGGGAGCTGTTTTTT | CASSLSSGNTGELFF | TRBJ2-2 | TRBD2 | NA | TRBV10-2
TGCGCCAGCAGTTTCATAGCGGGAGTGGGGGAGACCCAGTACTTC | CASSFIAGVGETQYF | TRBJ2-5 | TRBD2 | NA | TRBV5-1
TGCAGCGCCCGGAGGGCTACAACAACCTACGAGCAGTACTTC | CSARRATTTYEQYF | TRBJ2-7 | NA | NA | TRBV29-1
TGCGCCAGCAGCTTGGTGGCTAGCGGGAGTCCGGGGCAGTTCTTC | CASSLVASGSPGQFF | TRBJ2-1 | TRBD2 | NA | TRBV5-1
TGTGCCTGGAGTCAAAATGCGGGCAGGGTGGCTGGCTACACCTTC | CAWSQNAGRVAGYTF | TRBJ1-2 | NA | NA | TRBV30
TGTGCCAGTAGTACCCCCCGGAGGAGCTCTGGAAACACCATATATTTT | CASSTPRRSSGNTIYF | TRBJ1-3 | NA | NA | TRBV19
TGTGCCAGTAGTGGCGCTACGGGGGACTATGGCTACACCTTC | CASSGATGDYGYTF | TRBJ1-2 | NA | once | TRBV19
TGTGCCAGCAGTTACCGGGGTCCAGGTGGGGTGTACTTC | CASSYRGPGGVYF | TRBJ2-5 | NA | NA | TRBV6-5
TGTGCCAGTAGTATCCGGACGGCCGAAGCTTTCTTT | CASSIRTAEAFF | TRBJ1-1 | NA | NA | TRBV19
TGCGCCAGCAGCTCTCGCGGCGGGGGAACACAAGAGACCCAGTACTTC | CASSSRGGGTQETQYF | TRBJ2-5 | TRBD2 | NA | TRBV5-1
TGCGCCAGCAGCTTCGGGACAGGGAACGAGCAGTACTTC | CASSFGTGNEQYF | TRBJ2-7 | TRBD1 | NA | TRBV5-1
TGTGCCAGCTCACCCTACCGACAGGGGGCGGGTGAGCAGTACTTC | CASSPYRQGAGEQYF | TRBJ2-7 | TRBD1 | once | TRBV18
TGTGCCAGCGGGGCGTGGAGGGCGGGACTGACAGAGACCCAGTACTTC | CASGAWRAGLTETQYF | TRBJ2-5 | NA | NA | TRBV28
TGTGCCAGTAGTATAGCCTTTCAGGGTAGTCAGCCCCAGCATTTT | CASSIAFQGSQPQHF | TRBJ1-5 | NA | NA | TRBV19
TGTGCCAGCAGCTTAGATCTTCAACGGGAAGAGACCCAGTACTTC | CASSLDLQREETQYF | TRBJ2-5 | NA | NA | TRBV11-2
TGTGCCAGCAGCTTATCCGGGAACTATGGCTACACCTTC | CASSLSGNYGYTF | TRBJ1-2 | NA | NA | TRBV5-4
TGTGCCAGCAGCTTAGACCAGGACAGGCCTCCCTACGAGCAGTACTTC | CASSLDQDRPPYEQYF | TRBJ2-7 | TRBD1 | NA | TRBV7-9
TGTGCCAGTAGTCCTCTCATCGGGCGCTCCTACGAGCAGTACTTC | CASSPLIGRSYEQYF | TRBJ2-7 | NA | NA | TRBV19
TGTGCCAGTAGTATAACAGGGCGGGGCTACGAGCAGTACTTC | CASSITGRGYEQYF | TRBJ2-7 | NA | NA | TRBV19
TGTGCCAGCACTGGCGGCACAGTAGGCAATCAGCCCCAGCATTTT | CASTGGTVGNQPQHF | TRBJ1-5 | NA | NA | TRBV2
TGTGCCAGCAGCCCCAAGGGCCCCGGCTCACGGCCCCAGCATTTT | CASSPKGPGSRPQHF | TRBJ1-5 | NA | NA | TRBV11-3
TGCGCCAGCAGCTTGCCCCACAGCTACAATCAGCCCCAGCATTTT | CASSLPHSYNQPQHF | TRBJ1-5 | NA | NA | TRBV5-1
TGTGCCAGCTCAAGACAGAACACTGAAGCTTTCTTT | CASSRQNTEAFF | TRBJ1-1 | NA | once | TRBV18
TGTGCCAGCAGCTCTGCGACAGGCACCCCCTACAATGAGCAGTTCTTC | CASSSATGTPYNEQFF | TRBJ2-1 | NA | NA | TRBV11-2
TGTGCCAGCAGCCCCCTGACAGGAACAGCGGGCGAGCAGTACTTC | CASSPLTGTAGEQYF | TRBJ2-7 | NA | NA | TRBV13
TGTGCCAGCAGTGAAGGGGGAACGATCTACGAGCAGTACTTC | CASSEGGTIYEQYF | TRBJ2-7 | NA | NA | TRBV6-1